These T cell receptor beta chains were read from a single sample in a study of shared clonotypes between healthy human individuals. The protocol was immunoSEQ multiplex PCR, while the TCRdb copy is restricted to in-frame clones and leaves out a portion. The sample includes a few million clones, approximately 94% of them seen just once. The sample comprised naive CD4+ T cells sorted from blood. All receptors come from a man aged 18 to 30 in good health. Each CDR3 is given with its conserved first and last residue.

j_call: TRBJ2-2
v_call: TRBV6-1
cdr3_aa: CASSERSNTGELFF

j_call: TRBJ1-1
v_call: TRBV18
cdr3_aa: CASSKTGANTEAFF

j_call: TRBJ1-1
v_call: TRBV15
cdr3_aa: CATSPPRGRGEAFF

j_call: TRBJ2-1
v_call: TRBV9
cdr3_aa: CASSVRGDSGNEQFF

j_call: TRBJ2-5
v_call: TRBV2
cdr3_aa: CASNRVARGGETQYF

j_call: TRBJ1-2
v_call: TRBV6-1
cdr3_aa: CASRETGSNYGYTF

j_call: TRBJ2-5
v_call: TRBV11-2
cdr3_aa: CASSLALAGGLETQYF

j_call: TRBJ2-3
v_call: TRBV4-2
cdr3_aa: CASSQDNTDTQYF

j_call: TRBJ1-1
v_call: TRBV21-1
cdr3_aa: CASPSGEAFF

j_call: TRBJ1-4
v_call: TRBV7-6
cdr3_aa: CASTQRGDEKLFF

j_call: TRBJ2-4
v_call: TRBV19
cdr3_aa: CASSIETENIQYF

j_call: TRBJ2-5
v_call: TRBV5-6
cdr3_aa: CASSLYMGQETQYF

j_call: TRBJ2-1
v_call: TRBV5-1
cdr3_aa: CASSLLAGGSYNEQFF

j_call: TRBJ1-2
v_call: TRBV6-5
cdr3_aa: CASTRQGGDYGYTF

j_call: TRBJ1-1
v_call: TRBV6-5
cdr3_aa: CASSRPQGLTEAFF

j_call: TRBJ2-5
v_call: TRBV11-2
cdr3_aa: CASSLGGSGQETQYF

j_call: TRBJ2-6
v_call: TRBV28
cdr3_aa: CASSSHGTAGANVLTF

j_call: TRBJ2-5
v_call: TRBV6-6
cdr3_aa: CASKRGEETQYF

j_call: TRBJ2-1
v_call: TRBV5-1
cdr3_aa: CASSLAGAMGNEQFF

j_call: TRBJ2-7
v_call: TRBV18
cdr3_aa: CASSRTSGPSYEQYF

j_call: TRBJ2-7
v_call: TRBV5-3
cdr3_aa: CARSLAKQEFSYEQYF

j_call: TRBJ2-2
v_call: TRBV7-2
cdr3_aa: CASSVRLANTGELFF

j_call: TRBJ2-5
v_call: TRBV9
cdr3_aa: CASSVGVGLETQYF

j_call: TRBJ2-1
v_call: TRBV5-6
cdr3_aa: CASSLVAGGGNEQFF

j_call: TRBJ2-2
v_call: TRBV10-3
cdr3_aa: CAISSGGRQTGELFF

j_call: TRBJ2-3
v_call: TRBV5-1
cdr3_aa: CASSLAPWSGGAGPDTQYF

j_call: NA
v_call: TRBV5-1
cdr3_aa: CASSMGLAGDNEQFF

j_call: TRBJ1-1
v_call: TRBV30
cdr3_aa: CAWSLKSNTEAFF

j_call: TRBJ1-2
v_call: TRBV6-5
cdr3_aa: CASTRDRQNYGYTF

j_call: TRBJ2-7
v_call: TRBV7-9
cdr3_aa: CASSLVTGVSYEQYF

j_call: TRBJ2-3
v_call: TRBV5-4
cdr3_aa: CASSPRLAGGTDTQYF

j_call: TRBJ2-3
v_call: TRBV6-5
cdr3_aa: CASSSGSNSLDTQYF

j_call: TRBJ1-6
v_call: TRBV7-9
cdr3_aa: CASSSQGSNSPLHF

j_call: TRBJ2-2
v_call: TRBV18
cdr3_aa: CASSPEVGELFF

j_call: TRBJ2-7
v_call: TRBV5-1
cdr3_aa: CASSSGTSGGATEQYF

j_call: TRBJ1-1
v_call: TRBV11-2
cdr3_aa: CASSVTASTEAFF

j_call: TRBJ2-2
v_call: TRBV4-1
cdr3_aa: CASSSPTRTNTGELFF

j_call: TRBJ1-1
v_call: TRBV19
cdr3_aa: CASSPGPPWGEAFF

j_call: TRBJ2-3
v_call: TRBV5-1
cdr3_aa: CASSDRLAGRADTQYF

j_call: TRBJ1-2
v_call: TRBV28
cdr3_aa: CASSITGVHYGYTF

j_call: TRBJ1-2
v_call: TRBV5-6
cdr3_aa: CASSLNSYGYTF

j_call: TRBJ1-4
v_call: TRBV30
cdr3_aa: CAWSVGSKGEKLFF

j_call: TRBJ2-5
v_call: TRBV6-1
cdr3_aa: CASIRTSEGTQYF

j_call: TRBJ1-6
v_call: TRBV30
cdr3_aa: CAWSVQRISSYNSPLHF

j_call: TRBJ1-5
v_call: TRBV5-1
cdr3_aa: CASSLDSSQGQPQHF

j_call: TRBJ2-1
v_call: TRBV6-6
cdr3_aa: CASNPVATYNEQFF

j_call: TRBJ1-4
v_call: TRBV27
cdr3_aa: CASSRQDRGGEKLFF

j_call: TRBJ2-2
v_call: TRBV10-3
cdr3_aa: CAISESGQLNTGELFF

j_call: TRBJ1-2
v_call: TRBV10-3
cdr3_aa: CAISESRAQGHGYTF

j_call: TRBJ2-1
v_call: TRBV14
cdr3_aa: CASSQDIVGTGDNEQFF